Below are 30 T cell receptor beta chains sequenced from a single sample in a study of blood T cells in healthy people across ages. A second 7 to 11 cycle PCR used barcoded and J-beta primers. TCRdb passed the 5' RACE reads through MiXCR, listing each CDR3 protein once. Here the sample spans roughly 1,700,000 distinct CDR3 sequences, roughly 30% being singletons. Sequencing used blood. These receptors were obtained from a woman in her 30s in good health.

CDR3 residues: CASSPSPQGTYGYTF. The CDR3, as DNA: TGTGCCAGCAGCCCCTCTCCCCAGGGGACCTATGGCTACACCTTC. This chain connects TRBV11-1 to TRBJ1-2; the D gene is possibly TRBD1 (6 bases). The V gene's germline CDR1 is SGHAT and CDR2 FQDESV (reference sequence). Trimming removed 5 bases from V and 4 bases from J, with 17 bases in between. This CDR3 comprises 15 residues.

This chain uses TRBV3-1 with TRBJ1-2; TRBD1 is a possible D gene (5 bases). CDR3 size: 12 residues. V was clipped by 6 bases and J by 8 bases, with 13 bases between them. Looked up from germline, CDR1 is LGHDT and CDR2 is YNNKEL (reference sequence). The DNA of the CDR3 is TGTGCCAGCAGTCGGGGGAAGGAGGGCTACACCTTC. Its translation: CASSRGKEGYTF.

This clonotype appeared a few times. CDR3 residues: CASSNSSGANVLTF. DNA for the CDR3: TGTGCCAGCAGTAATAGCTCTGGGGCCAACGTCCTGACTTTC. V usage is TRBV25-1 and J usage is TRBJ2-6; D remains unclear. CDR1 is MGHDK and CDR2 is SYGVNS in the germline V gene. V lost 5 bases and J 0 bases, leaving 5 bases between the germline ends. The CDR3 has 14 residues.

The genes are TRBV7-9 and TRBJ2-1; 10 nucleotides line up with TRBD2. The CDR3 runs to 15 residues. The V gene end was trimmed by 8 bases and the J gene end by 3 bases; junction bases not matched to a gene: 7. Germline lookup yields CDR1 SEHNR and CDR2 FQNEAQ (reference sequence). CDR3 DNA sequence: TGTGCCAGCGGTCTACTAGCGGGGAACTACAATGAGCAGTTCTTC. Its translation: CASGLLAGNYNEQFF.

The chain uses TRBV30 and TRBJ2-1; unclear D gene. Germline lookup yields CDR1 GTSNPN and CDR2 SVGIG (reference sequence). V was clipped by 3 bases and J by 0 bases, with 9 bases between them. This CDR3 has 14 amino acids. CDR3 DNA: TGTGCCTGGAGCTCACAGAACTCCTACAATGAGCAGTTCTTC. Translated: CAWSSQNSYNEQFF. The entire variable domain, with the rest obtained from reference TRBV30 and TRBJ2-1, is as follows: SQTIHQWPATLVQPVGSPLSLECTVEGTSNPNLYWYRQAAGRGLQLLFYSVGIGQISSEVPQNLSASRPQDRQFILSSKKLLLSDSGFYLCAWSSQNSYNEQFFGPGTRLTVL.

This clonotype was picked up a small number of times. The CDR3 region is CSARDTGARNIQYF. CDR3 DNA sequence: TGCAGTGCTAGAGATACCGGGGCTCGGAACATTCAGTACTTC. The V and J genes are TRBV20-1 and TRBJ2-4, with D perhaps assigned TRBD1 or TRBD2 (5 bases each). The CDR3 spans 14 residues. V was trimmed by 0 bases and J by 7 bases, leaving 13 bases between them. The germline gives CDR1 DFQATT, CDR2 SNEGSKA (reference sequence).

This clonotype was picked up a small number of times. V and J are TRBV14 and TRBJ2-3; no firm D call. The CDR3 contains 13 residues. V was pared by 2 bases and J by 6 bases, with 9 bases between. Germline loops: CDR1 SGHDN, CDR2 FVKESK. CDR3 bases: TGTGCCAGCAGCCAAATTGTTGGGGATACGCAGTATTTT. Translation gives CASSQIVGDTQYF. The full variable domain, its missing parts supplied by reference TRBV14 and TRBJ2-3, is EAGVTQFPSHSVIEKGQTVTLRCDPISGHDNLYWYRRVMGKEIKFLLHFVKESKQDESGMPNNRFLAERTGGTYSTLKVQPAELEDSGVYFCASSQIVGDTQYFGPGTRLTVL.

This clonotype appeared a few times. The rearrangement links TRBV5-1 to TRBJ2-6; 8 bases align to TRBD1. The CDR3 runs 19 residues. Per germline, CDR1 SGHRS and CDR2 YFSETQ. V was pared by 4 bases and J by 0 bases, with 12 bases of the junction left unmatched. The chain's CDR3 is CASSPQLGTGSSGANVLTF. For the CDR3, the DNA is TGCGCCAGCAGCCCTCAACTGGGGACAGGAAGCTCTGGGGCCAACGTCCTGACTTTC.

This rearrangement joins TRBV19 to TRBJ1-1; TRBD1 is a possible D gene (5 bases). Trimming cost V 0 bases and J 7 bases, with 6 bases left between them. The germline V gene encodes CDR1 LNHDA and CDR2 SQIVND (reference sequence). There are 12 residues in the CDR3. CDR3 loop: CASSIEDNEAFF. CDR3 in DNA: TGTGCCAGTAGTATAGAGGACAATGAAGCTTTCTTT.

The chain uses TRBV29-1 and TRBJ2-1; a weak D match, TRBD2 (5 bases). The J call may be mistaken, given a closer DNA end match to TRBJ2-7. The V gene's germline CDR1 is SQVTM and CDR2 ANQGSEA. The CDR3 runs 16 residues. CDR3 residues: CSVAVEDAVSYNEQYF. In DNA form, the CDR3 reads TGCAGCGTAGCTGTGGAGGACGCTGTTTCTTACAATGAGCAGTACTTC.

This clonotype was recorded a few times. V and J are TRBV7-2 and TRBJ2-5; D may correspond to TRBD1 or TRBD2 (5 bases each). The CDR3 totals 15 residues. Germline V gene lookup returns CDR1 SGHTA and CDR2 FQGNSA. Trimming stripped 1 base from V and 5 bases from J, with 14 bases between. The CDR3 coding sequence is TGTGCCAGCAGCTTAGGGGGGTTTTCCACGGAGACCCAGTACTTC. It encodes CASSLGGFSTETQYF. Using reference TRBV7-2 and TRBJ2-5 for the parts outside the CDR3, the full variable domain is GAGVSQSPSNKVTEKGKDVELRCDPISGHTALYWYRQSLGQGLEFLIYFQGNSAPDKSGLPSDRFSAERTGGSVSTLTIQRTQQEDSAVYLCASSLGGFSTETQYFGPGTRLLVL.

This chain joins TRBV7-2 and TRBJ2-4; D unresolved. Germline assignment: CDR1 SGHTA and CDR2 FQGNSA. The V gene lost 1 base and the J gene lost 1 base, with 8 bases spanning the gap. The CDR3 spans 15 residues. CDR3 region: CASSLDLGAKNIQYF. CDR3 coding DNA: TGTGCCAGCAGCTTAGATCTGGGGGCCAAAAACATTCAGTACTTC.

This clonotype was picked up many times. The chain has TRBV4-3 and TRBJ2-7, with D possibly matching TRBD1 (5 bases). The V gene's germline CDR1 is LGHNA and CDR2 YSLEER. The V gene lost 0 bases and the J gene lost 2 bases, with 11 bases spanning the gap. CDR3 length: 15 amino acids. The CDR3 coding sequence is TGCGCCAGCAGCCAAGAAGAGCCAGGGCCCTACGAGCAGTACTTC. Its translation: CASSQEEPGPYEQYF.

In the case of this clonotype: A much larger clone lies one base from this, so it may be a read error. V usage is TRBV6-1 and J usage is TRBJ2-7; the D gene is possibly TRBD1 (6 bases). This CDR3 spans 17 amino acids. CDR1 and CDR2 from the germline V gene are MNHNS and SASEGT. Trimming removed 2 bases at V and 2 bases at J, with 19 bases between. This CDR3 reads CASSERVKGEFTYEQYF. For the CDR3, the DNA is TGTGCCAGCAGTGAACGGGTTAAGGGGGAGTTCACCTACGAGCAGTACTTC.

Points on this clonotype: The junction differs from germline at one of its ends, possibly a read error. The chain uses TRBV7-2 and TRBJ1-1, with D unresolved. Germline lookup yields CDR1 SGHTA and CDR2 FQGNSA. The CDR3 is 12 amino acids. CDR3 protein: CASSLDLGEVFF. The CDR3 DNA sequence: TGTGCCAGCAGCTTAGATCTGGGTGAAGTTTTCTTT.

At least ten counts were recorded for this clonotype. The chain has TRBV4-1 and TRBJ2-5; 10 nucleotides line up with TRBD1. Germline CDR1 reads MGHRA; CDR2 reads YSYEKL. The CDR3 runs to 15 residues. Trimming at V came to 4 bases and at J to 4 bases, leaving 6 bases not matched to a gene. The CDR3 loop is CASSRGQGGPETQYF. The CDR3 region has the DNA TGCGCCAGCAGCCGAGGACAGGGGGGCCCAGAGACCCAGTACTTC.

V and J are TRBV18 and TRBJ2-1; 7 bases are a match to TRBD1. The CDR3 length is 15 residues. V trimming: 5 bases; J trimming: 1 base; junction bases outside the gene matches: 5. CDR1 KGHSH and CDR2 LQKENI come from the germline V gene. CDR3 coding DNA: TGTGCCAGCTCAACCAGACAGGGTTCCTACAATGAGCAGTTCTTC. It specifies CASSTRQGSYNEQFF.

The chain has TRBV5-1 and TRBJ1-6, with a tentative D call TRBD1 (5 bases). The CDR3 extends over 14 amino acids. V lost 2 bases, J lost 5 bases, and 8 bases lay in between. Germline assignment: CDR1 SGHRS and CDR2 YFSETQ. The chain's CDR3 is CASSFGADNSPLHF. CDR3 DNA sequence: TGCGCCAGCAGCTTCGGGGCTGATAATTCACCCCTCCACTTT.

The gene calls are TRBV5-1 and TRBJ2-2; D not certain. V lost 7 bases and J 2 bases, leaving 9 bases between the germline ends. Germline V gene data show CDR1 as SGHRS and CDR2 as YFSETQ. The CDR3 consists of 13 residues. The CDR3 spells CASRLGNTGELFF. The CDR3 coding sequence is TGCGCCAGCCGGCTCGGAAACACCGGGGAGCTGTTTTTT.

This clonotype was detected only a few times. This chain connects TRBV6-2 or TRBV6-3 to TRBJ2-1; 10 bases are a match to TRBD2. The germline V gene encodes CDR1 MNHEY and CDR2 SVGEGT. The V gene end was trimmed by 6 bases and the J gene end by 6 bases; junction bases not matched to a gene: 8. The CDR3 covers 15 residues. Written as DNA, the CDR3 is TGTGCCAGCAGGATACTCGGGACTAGCGTCAATGAGCAGTTCTTC. Its protein is CASRILGTSVNEQFF.

Only one count was recorded for this clonotype. This chain's CDR3 is CASSPLQGGNQPQHF. Written as DNA, the CDR3 is TGTGCCAGCTCACCACTACAGGGTGGCAATCAGCCCCAGCATTTT. V usage is TRBV18 and J usage is TRBJ1-5; TRBD1 is a possible D gene (6 bases). From germline, CDR1 is KGHSH and CDR2 LQKENI. The CDR3 contains 15 residues. The V gene lost 1 base and the J gene lost 2 bases, with 9 bases spanning the gap.

The gene calls are TRBV20-1 and TRBJ1-5, with D tentatively TRBD1 (5 bases). The V end was cut by 6 bases, the J end by 2 bases, with 17 bases between. Germline V gives CDR1 DFQATT, CDR2 SNEGSKA (reference sequence). This CDR3 has 15 amino acids. The CDR3 bases are TGCAGTGCAACGGGGGGGGGTAGGGGCAATCAGCCCCAGCATTTT. Its translation is CSATGGGRGNQPQHF.

This clonotype was found a few times. The chain is built from TRBV24-1 and TRBJ2-4; perhaps TRBD1 as D (6 bases). The closer fit of TRBJ2-7 to the DNA end suggests the J call may be wrong. The germline CDR1 and CDR2 sequences are KGHDR and SFDVKD. The CDR3 runs to 13 residues. CDR3: CATSDPGQLEQYF. For the CDR3, the DNA is TGTGCCACCAGTGACCCGGGACAACTCGAGCAGTACTTC.

The rearrangement uses TRBV11-2 and TRBJ2-5, with TRBD2 matching over 9 bases. CDR3 length: 15 amino acids. V shed 1 base, J shed 10 bases, and the junction held 10 bases outside the gene matches. CDR1 SGHAT and CDR2 FQNNGV come from the germline V gene. The CDR3 DNA reads as TGTGCCAGCAGCTTAGTCCCTCTAGCGGGAAAGAGCCAGTACTTC. This encodes CASSLVPLAGKSQYF.

This clonotype has just a few counts. The V call is TRBV30, the J call TRBJ2-2; D not certain. Germline V gene data show CDR1 as GTSNPN and CDR2 as SVGIG (reference sequence). This CDR3 is built from 11 residues. Deletions cut 0 bases from V and 6 bases from J, with 2 bases between. CDR3 sequence: CAWSVPGELFF. The CDR3 DNA sequence: TGTGCCTGGAGTGTCCCCGGGGAGCTGTTTTTT.

This clonotype appeared once. The CDR3, as DNA: TGTGCCAGTAGTATTCCCGGCAGTAACAATGAGCAGTTCTTC. It translates to CASSIPGSNNEQFF. The chain is built from TRBV19 and TRBJ2-1; D ambiguous. Germline V lookup: CDR1 LNHDA, CDR2 SQIVND (reference sequence). This CDR3 has 14 residues. Deletions cut 3 bases from V and 5 bases from J, with 11 bases between.

At least ten counts were recorded for this clonotype. The chain has TRBV4-1 and TRBJ2-5; TRBD2 matches 8 bases. V was pared by 4 bases and J by 2 bases, with 15 bases of the junction left unmatched. Germline V CDR1 and CDR2: MGHRA, YSYEKL. The CDR3 length is 18 residues. The CDR3 region is CASSLFLVSGDKQETQYF. For the CDR3, the DNA is TGCGCCAGCAGCCTTTTCTTAGTTAGCGGGGACAAACAAGAGACCCAGTACTTC.

In its sample, this clonotype was seen a few times. Being one base from a much bigger clone, this may be a read error. The chain links TRBV29-1 to TRBJ2-7; TRBD2 matches 7 bases. V was clipped by 6 bases and J by 9 bases; unmatched bases: 17. The CDR3 loop spans 14 amino acids. Germline loops: CDR1 SQVTM, CDR2 ANQGSEA. The CDR3 DNA follows: TGCAGCGTATGGGGGAGGGCCGCGGATGGGGGGCAGTACTTC. Translating it yields CSVWGRAADGGQYF.

The table lists this clonotype with many counts. The chain employs TRBV4-3 and TRBJ1-2, with D maybe TRBD1 (6 bases). The CDR3 runs to 16 residues. V lost 0 bases to trimming and J lost 1 base, with 12 bases between them. CDR1 and CDR2 from the germline V gene are LGHNA and YSLEER. The DNA of the CDR3 is TGCGCCAGCAGCCAAGATCCCAAGGGGGATAACTATGGCTACACCTTC. It translates to CASSQDPKGDNYGYTF.

This chain links TRBV20-1 with TRBJ1-1; no clear D gene. From germline, CDR1 is DFQATT and CDR2 SNEGSKA (reference sequence). The ends were cut back, 6 bases at V and 5 bases at J, with 19 bases in the middle. This CDR3 spans 14 amino acids. Here the CDR3 DNA reads TGCAGTGCCAGCAGGACGCCCCGAAGAACTGAAGCTTTCTTT. Its translation is CSASRTPRRTEAFF.